The rows below give T cell receptor beta chains drawn from one sample of a study of shared clonotypes between healthy human individuals. Generated by immunoSEQ multiplex PCR, the TCRdb table keeps only in-frame clones and is missing some. The sample lists about 1 million clones, around 75% seen once, with approximately 1.5% in the top ten. The sample taken for sequencing was memory CD4+ T cells sorted from blood. These receptors all stem from a man between 18 and 35 years old in good health. Both conserved end residues are part of each CDR3. The D gene is left open where the match is weak. Only some rows state a clone size, as once, few, many or a class for expanded clones.

cdr3_aa	cdr3_nt	j_call	clone_size	v_call	d_call
CASSPNNMNTEAFF	TGTGCCAGCTCACCAAACAACATGAACACTGAAGCTTTCTTT	TRBJ1-1	-	TRBV18	-
CASRGQNTGELFF	TGTGCCAGCAGAGGCCAAAACACCGGGGAGCTGTTTTTT	TRBJ2-2	-	TRBV27	-
CASSFLASGTDTQYF	TGTGCCAGCAGTTTCCTTGCTAGCGGAACAGATACGCAGTATTTT	TRBJ2-3	once	TRBV27	TRBD2
CAWTDRGSVGYTF	TGTGCCTGGACCGACCGCGGTAGCGTGGGCTACACCTTC	TRBJ1-2	-	TRBV30	-
CASGLVPFVGQNYGYTF	TGTGCTAGTGGTTTGGTCCCGTTTGTGGGACAGAACTATGGCTACACCTTC	TRBJ1-2	-	TRBV12-5	TRBD1
CSVVGGKVEAFF	TGCAGCGTTGTCGGGGGTAAGGTTGAAGCTTTCTTT	TRBJ1-1	once	TRBV29-1	-
CASSLEEYGYTF	TGTGCCAGCAGCTTAGAAGAATATGGCTACACCTTC	TRBJ1-2	many	TRBV7-9	-
CASSSSPGYSGNTIYF	TGTGCCAGCAGCTCTAGTCCTGGTTACTCTGGAAACACCATATATTTT	TRBJ1-3	-	TRBV5-5	-
CASSPDTGTENTGELFF	TGCGCCAGCAGCCCGGATACCGGGACAGAGAACACCGGGGAGCTGTTTTTT	TRBJ2-2	-	TRBV5-1	TRBD1
CASSLSTGGGEKLFF	TGTGCCAGCAGCTTATCTACCGGGGGCGGTGAAAAACTGTTTTTT	TRBJ1-4	-	TRBV11-2	-
CASSLSGESNQPQHF	TGCGCCAGCAGCTTGTCCGGGGAAAGCAATCAGCCCCAGCATTTT	TRBJ1-5	-	TRBV5-1	-
CASSEATSQRSGELFF	TGTGCCAGCAGTGAAGCGACGTCTCAAAGATCCGGGGAGCTGTTTTTT	TRBJ2-2	once	TRBV6-1	-
CASSAQGRTGYTF	TGCGCCAGCAGCGCCCAGGGTAGGACGGGCTACACCTTC	TRBJ1-2	few	TRBV5-1	-
CASGVRGYEQYF	TGTGCCAGCGGAGTCAGGGGGTACGAGCAGTACTTC	TRBJ2-7	-	TRBV28	TRBD1
CASTWGLAGGTDTQYF	TGTGCCAGCACTTGGGGACTAGCGGGGGGCACAGATACGCAGTATTTT	TRBJ2-3	-	TRBV9	TRBD2
CASSAGTSGSLDTQYF	TGTGCCAGCAGTGCAGGGACTAGCGGGAGTTTAGATACGCAGTATTTT	TRBJ2-3	-	TRBV25-1	TRBD2
CASRSDTSGETQYF	TGTGCCAGTCGTTCGGACACCTCAGGGGAGACCCAGTACTTC	TRBJ2-5	-	TRBV2	-
CASSKKTGGSGANVLTF	TGTGCCAGCAGCAAAAAAACAGGGGGCTCTGGGGCCAACGTCCTGACTTTC	TRBJ2-6	-	TRBV28	TRBD1
CASTRTADLYGYTF	TGTGCCAGCACCCGGACAGCGGATCTTTATGGCTACACCTTC	TRBJ1-2	-	TRBV2	-
CASQRGGGTYEQYF	TGTGCCAGCCAGAGGGGAGGGGGGACCTACGAGCAGTACTTC	TRBJ2-7	-	TRBV2	-
CASSVSTGFVETQYF	TGTGCCAGTAGTGTCTCTACGGGATTTGTAGAGACCCAGTACTTC	TRBJ2-5	-	TRBV19	-
CASALYEQYF	TGTGCCAGCGCTCTGTACGAGCAGTACTTC	TRBJ2-7	-	TRBV6-1	-
CASSFSGNTIYF	TGTGCCAGCAGTTTTAGTGGAAACACCATATATTTT	TRBJ1-3	-	TRBV28	-
CAWSVRRGTGNSPLHF	TGTGCCTGGAGTGTACGGAGAGGGACTGGGAATTCACCCCTCCACTTT	TRBJ1-6	-	TRBV30	-
CASRPKNNEQFF	TGTGCCAGCAGGCCAAAGAACAATGAGCAGTTCTTC	TRBJ2-1	-	TRBV6-1	-
CASSSLTSGGTDTQYF	TGTGCCAGCAGCTCTCTGACTAGCGGGGGCACAGATACGCAGTATTTT	TRBJ2-3	-	TRBV5-4	TRBD2
CASSQDSTGGLTLHF	TGTGCCAGCAGCCAAGATTCGACAGGTGGCCTTACCCTCCACTTT	TRBJ1-6	few	TRBV4-2	-
CASSVEGNAGLFF	TGTGCCAGCAGCGTAGAGGGGAACGCAGGGTTGTTCTTC	TRBJ2-1	-	TRBV9	-
CASSSMRGDLVGQFF	TGTGCCAGCTCAAGTATGCGGGGGGACTTGGTAGGGCAGTTCTTC	TRBJ2-1	-	TRBV18	TRBD2
CASSLEGTPQGTYEQYF	TGTGCCAGCAGCTTAGAAGGGACCCCACAGGGGACCTACGAGCAGTACTTC	TRBJ2-7	-	TRBV11-2	TRBD1
CASTPRGTGEAFF	TGTGCCAGCACCCCCCGGGGGACAGGGGAAGCTTTCTTT	TRBJ1-1	-	TRBV28	TRBD1
CASSLAAGYEQYF	TGTGCCAGCAGCTTAGCAGCAGGCTACGAGCAGTACTTC	TRBJ2-7	-	TRBV7-8	-
CASSSRQGAAGELFF	TGTGCCAGCAGCTCGAGACAGGGGGCGGCCGGGGAGCTGTTTTTT	TRBJ2-2	-	TRBV7-9	TRBD1
CASKRTSGMSSSYNEQFF	TGCGCCAGCAAACGGACTAGCGGCATGTCCAGCTCCTACAATGAGCAGTTCTTC	TRBJ2-1	-	TRBV4-3	TRBD2
CASSQDMETSGSHYEQYF	TGCGCCAGCAGCCAAGATATGGAGACTAGCGGGAGCCACTACGAGCAGTACTTC	TRBJ2-7	-	TRBV4-1	TRBD2
CAIKLQDTGELFF	TGTGCCATCAAGCTCCAGGACACCGGGGAGCTGTTTTTT	TRBJ2-2	-	TRBV10-3	-
CASSPPRTDYGYTF	TGTGCCAGCTCCCCCCCCAGGACGGACTATGGCTACACCTTC	TRBJ1-2	-	TRBV18	-
CASSRLAGGPQETQYF	TGTGCCAGTAGTAGACTAGCGGGGGGCCCTCAAGAGACCCAGTACTTC	TRBJ2-5	-	TRBV19	TRBD2
CATGGLGGELFF	TGTGCTACTGGGGGGCTCGGCGGGGAGCTGTTTTTT	TRBJ2-2	-	TRBV25-1	-
CASSQTGDVGQYF	TGCGCCAGCAGCCAAACGGGGGATGTGGGGCAGTACTTC	TRBJ2-7	-	TRBV5-1	-